This is a list of T cell receptor beta chains from one sample in a study of a mutant IDH1 vaccine in newly diagnosed glioma. Some clones are missing from TCRdb's copy, which holds only in-frame ones; the method was immunoSEQ multiplex PCR. This table has some 56,000 clones, 91% appearing once. Sequencing used PBMCs, obtained from a glioma patient treated with radiotherapy, temozolomide or both. The receptors come from a man in his fifties with glioma. Both conserved end residues are part of each CDR3. The D gene is left open where the match is weak. Clone size is stated in some rows and not others, as once, few, many or a class when expanded.

TRBJ2-1	NA	TRBV9	NA	CASSVEDLPNEQFF	TGTGCCAGCAGCGTAGAAGACTTACCCAATGAGCAGTTCTTC
TRBJ2-7	NA	TRBV6-6	NA	CASSSGYRYEQYF	TGTGCCAGCAGTTCCGGATACAGGTACGAGCAGTACTTC
TRBJ1-5	once	TRBV6-5	TRBD1	CASSLGTGSRQPQHF	TGTGCCAGCAGTTTAGGGACAGGGTCTCGGCAGCCCCAGCATTTT
TRBJ1-3	NA	TRBV9	NA	CASSPRGGRTGNTIYF	TGTGCCAGCAGCCCCCGGGGCGGTCGGACGGGAAACACCATATATTTT
TRBJ1-1	once	TRBV28	NA	CASALPGTLEAFF	TGTGCCAGCGCTTTGCCAGGGACCCTTGAAGCTTTCTTT
TRBJ1-4	NA	TRBV5-1	NA	CASSPRKNNEKLFF	TGCGCCAGCAGCCCGAGGAAGAATAATGAAAAACTGTTTTTT
TRBJ1-5	NA	TRBV6-5	NA	CASSYSIGGNQHF	TGTGCCAGCAGTTACTCGATTGGGGGAAACCAGCATTTT
TRBJ1-2	NA	TRBV9	NA	CASSVATGYNYGYTF	TGTGCCAGCAGCGTAGCTACAGGGTATAACTATGGCTACACCTTC
TRBJ2-2	NA	TRBV7-2	NA	CASSLQGPVTGELFF	TGTGCCAGCAGCTTACAGGGGCCGGTCACCGGGGAGCTGTTTTTT
TRBJ2-1	NA	TRBV27	TRBD1	CASIRQGGGDEQFF	TGTGCCAGCATCAGACAGGGCGGTGGAGATGAGCAGTTCTTC
TRBJ1-1	NA	TRBV6-4	NA	CASRQGEHTEAFF	TGTGCCAGCAGACAGGGAGAACACACTGAAGCTTTCTTT
TRBJ2-5	NA	TRBV7-6	TRBD2	CASSLAPRGTSGDFTQYF	TGTGCCAGCAGCTTAGCGCCAAGGGGGACTAGCGGGGACTTCACCCAGTACTTC
TRBJ2-5	NA	TRBV2	NA	CASSTQGGQGAQYF	TGTGCCAGCAGCACACAAGGCGGGCAAGGGGCCCAGTACTTC
TRBJ2-3	NA	TRBV2	NA	CASSEAGGLSTDTQYF	TGTGCCAGCAGTGAAGCGGGGGGACTTAGCACAGATACGCAGTATTTT
TRBJ2-5	NA	TRBV11-2	TRBD2	CASGGLGETQYF	TGTGCCAGCGGGGGACTAGGTGAGACCCAGTACTTC
TRBJ1-4	NA	TRBV19	TRBD1	CASSIPKGQGDEKLFF	TGTGCCAGTAGTATCCCCAAGGGGCAGGGGGATGAAAAACTGTTTTTT
TRBJ2-3	few	TRBV4-2	TRBD2	CASSQGLAGADTQYF	TGTGCCAGCAGCCAAGGACTAGCGGGGGCAGATACGCAGTATTTT
TRBJ2-2	NA	TRBV5-1	TRBD2	CASSLGAGDTGELFF	TGCGCCAGCAGCTTGGGAGCGGGGGACACCGGGGAGCTGTTTTTT
TRBJ2-4	NA	TRBV7-2	NA	CASSLVGGDGNIQYF	TGTGCCAGCAGCTTAGTTGGGGGAGACGGAAACATTCAGTACTTC
TRBJ2-3	once	TRBV30	NA	CAWNKLNAPTDTQYF	TGTGCCTGGAATAAACTTAACGCCCCAACAGATACGCAGTATTTT
TRBJ2-7	NA	TRBV5-1	NA	CASSLDTDRSSYEQYF	TGCGCCAGCAGCTTAGATACCGACAGGAGCTCCTACGAGCAGTACTTC
TRBJ1-5	NA	TRBV30	NA	CAWSAGVRQPQHF	TGTGCCTGGAGTGCAGGGGTTCGTCAGCCCCAGCATTTT
TRBJ2-7	NA	TRBV4-1	TRBD2	CASSQPTSGRSYEQYF	TGCGCCAGCAGCCAGCCCACTAGCGGGAGGTCCTACGAGCAGTACTTC
TRBJ1-3	NA	TRBV28	TRBD1	CASSPTGGVNNTIYF	TGTGCCAGCAGTCCCACAGGGGGCGTTAATAACACCATATATTTT
TRBJ1-2	NA	TRBV25-1	NA	CASSESRENYGYTF	TGTGCCAGCAGTGAATCTCGGGAGAACTATGGCTACACCTTC
TRBJ2-2	NA	TRBV7-9	NA	CASSLSGDILTGELFF	TGTGCCAGCAGCTTATCGGGAGACATCCTCACCGGGGAGCTGTTTTTT
TRBJ1-1	NA	TRBV4-2	NA	CASSQVNSEAFF	TGTGCCAGCAGCCAAGTCAACTCTGAAGCTTTCTTT
TRBJ2-1	NA	TRBV2	TRBD2	CASRRASGPGSYNEQFF	TGTGCCAGCCGGAGGGCTAGCGGGCCCGGAAGTTACAATGAGCAGTTCTTC
TRBJ2-2	NA	TRBV19	TRBD2	CASSPTSGTGELFF	TGTGCCAGTAGTCCGACTAGCGGGACCGGGGAGCTGTTTTTT
TRBJ1-1	few	TRBV9	NA	CASSVEGAEAFF	TGTGCCAGCAGCGTCGAAGGGGCAGAAGCTTTCTTT
TRBJ2-5	NA	TRBV9	TRBD1	CASSETSETGIETQYF	TGTGCCAGCAGCGAGACCTCCGAGACAGGGATAGAGACCCAGTACTTC
TRBJ1-6	NA	TRBV4-3	NA	CASSQDRRGDSPLHF	TGCGCCAGCAGCCAAGATCGGAGGGGCGATTCACCCCTCCACTTT
TRBJ1-1	NA	TRBV9	NA	CASSASPGPKMNTEAFF	TGTGCCAGCAGCGCGTCTCCGGGACCCAAAATGAACACTGAAGCTTTCTTT